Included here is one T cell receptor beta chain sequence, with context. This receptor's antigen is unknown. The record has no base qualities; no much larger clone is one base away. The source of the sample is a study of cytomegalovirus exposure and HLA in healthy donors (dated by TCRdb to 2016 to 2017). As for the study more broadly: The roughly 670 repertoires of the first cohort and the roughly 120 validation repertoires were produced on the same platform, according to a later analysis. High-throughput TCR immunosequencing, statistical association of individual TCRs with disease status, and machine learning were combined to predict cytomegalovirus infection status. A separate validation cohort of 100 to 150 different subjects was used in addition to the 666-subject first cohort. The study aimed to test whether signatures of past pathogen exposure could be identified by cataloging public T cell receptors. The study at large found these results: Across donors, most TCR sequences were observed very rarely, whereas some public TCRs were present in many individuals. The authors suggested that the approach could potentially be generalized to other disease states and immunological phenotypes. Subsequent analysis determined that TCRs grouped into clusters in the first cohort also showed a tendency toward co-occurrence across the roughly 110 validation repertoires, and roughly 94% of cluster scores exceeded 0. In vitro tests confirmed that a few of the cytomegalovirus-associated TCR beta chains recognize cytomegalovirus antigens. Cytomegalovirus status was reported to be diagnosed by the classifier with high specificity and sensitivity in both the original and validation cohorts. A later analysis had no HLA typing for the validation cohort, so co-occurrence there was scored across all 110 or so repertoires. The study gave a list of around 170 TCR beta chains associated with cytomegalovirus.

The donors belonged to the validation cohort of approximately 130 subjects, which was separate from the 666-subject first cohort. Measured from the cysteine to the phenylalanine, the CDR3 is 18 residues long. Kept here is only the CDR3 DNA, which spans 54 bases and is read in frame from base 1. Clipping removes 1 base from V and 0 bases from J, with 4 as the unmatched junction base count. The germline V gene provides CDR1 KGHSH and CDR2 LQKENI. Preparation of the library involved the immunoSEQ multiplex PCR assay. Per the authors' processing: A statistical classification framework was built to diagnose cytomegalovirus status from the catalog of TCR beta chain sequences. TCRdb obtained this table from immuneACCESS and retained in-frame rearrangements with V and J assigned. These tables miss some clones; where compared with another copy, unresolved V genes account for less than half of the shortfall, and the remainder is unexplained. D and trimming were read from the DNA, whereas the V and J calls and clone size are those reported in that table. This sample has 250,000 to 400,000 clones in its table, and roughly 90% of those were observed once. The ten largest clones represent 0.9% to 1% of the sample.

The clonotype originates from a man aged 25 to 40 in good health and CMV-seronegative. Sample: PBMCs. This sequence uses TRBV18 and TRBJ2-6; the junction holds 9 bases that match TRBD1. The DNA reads TGTGCCAGCTCACCACGGACAGGGGTGAACTCTGGGGCCAACGTCCTGACTTTC. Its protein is CASSPRTGVNSGANVLTF.